This TCR beta chain was identified in a study of technical replicates of blood from a few donors. Sequenced by immunoSEQ multiplex PCR; TCRdb stores in-frame clones only, minus some. The sample includes 70,000 to 85,000 clones, about 97% of them seen just once. The CDR3 is 13 residues long. V was trimmed by 6 bases and J by 2 bases, leaving 7 bases between them. Germline values: CDR1 SNHLY, CDR2 FYNNEI. This clone appeared a single time. Sequences were obtained from T cells isolated from PBMCs. The sequence was obtained from a human donor in good health. The chain is built from TRBV2 and TRBJ2-2; D remains ambiguous. In DNA, the CDR3 is TGTGCCAGCAGGTCAGAAAACACCGGGGAGCTGTTTTTT. Protein: CASRSENTGELFF.